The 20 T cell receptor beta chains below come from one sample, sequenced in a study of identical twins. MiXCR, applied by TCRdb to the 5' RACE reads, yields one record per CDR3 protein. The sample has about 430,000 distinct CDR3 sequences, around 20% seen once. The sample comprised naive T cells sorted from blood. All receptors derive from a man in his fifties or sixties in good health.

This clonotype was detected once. In nucleotides, the CDR3 is TGTGCCAGCAGTTACCTCCCCGGGGTAGGGGGCTCCGGGGAGCTGTTTTTT. Translating gives CASSYLPGVGGSGELFF. The chain recombines TRBV6-5 with TRBJ2-2; 7 bases are shared with TRBD1. With V trimmed by 2 bases and J by 6 bases, 12 bases remained unmatched. There are 17 residues in the CDR3. Germline CDR1 MNHEY, CDR2 SVGAGI.

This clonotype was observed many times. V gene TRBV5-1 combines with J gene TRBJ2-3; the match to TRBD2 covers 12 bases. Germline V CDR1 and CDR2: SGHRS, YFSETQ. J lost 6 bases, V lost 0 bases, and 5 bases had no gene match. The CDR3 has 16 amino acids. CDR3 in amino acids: CASSLGLAGDADTQYF. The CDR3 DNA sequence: TGCGCCAGCAGCTTGGGACTAGCGGGAGATGCCGATACGCAGTATTTT.

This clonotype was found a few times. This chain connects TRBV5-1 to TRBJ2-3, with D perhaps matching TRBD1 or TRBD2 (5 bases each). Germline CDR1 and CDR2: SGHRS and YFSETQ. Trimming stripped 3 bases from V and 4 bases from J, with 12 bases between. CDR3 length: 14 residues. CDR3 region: CASSSGTGPDTQYF. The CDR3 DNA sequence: TGCGCCAGCAGCTCGGGGACCGGTCCAGATACGCAGTATTTT.

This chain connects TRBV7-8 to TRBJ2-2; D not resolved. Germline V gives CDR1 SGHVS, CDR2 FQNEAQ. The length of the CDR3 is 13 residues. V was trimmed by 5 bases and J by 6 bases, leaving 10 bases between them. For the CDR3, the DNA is TGTGCCAGCAGCATTATCGGGTCCGGGGAGCTGTTTTTT. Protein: CASSIIGSGELFF.

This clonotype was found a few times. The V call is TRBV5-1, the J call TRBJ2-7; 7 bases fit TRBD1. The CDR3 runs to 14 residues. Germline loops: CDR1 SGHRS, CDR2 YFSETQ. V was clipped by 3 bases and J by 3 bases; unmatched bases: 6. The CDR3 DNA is TGCGCCAGCAGCTATGACAGGGAACTCTACGAGCAGTACTTC. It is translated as CASSYDRELYEQYF.

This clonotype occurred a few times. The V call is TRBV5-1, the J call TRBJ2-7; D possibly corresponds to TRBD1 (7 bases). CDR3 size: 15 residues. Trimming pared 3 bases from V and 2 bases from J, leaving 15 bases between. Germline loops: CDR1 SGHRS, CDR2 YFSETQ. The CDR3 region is CASSWRDSVPYEQYF. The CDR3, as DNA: TGCGCCAGCAGCTGGAGGGACAGCGTACCCTACGAGCAGTACTTC.

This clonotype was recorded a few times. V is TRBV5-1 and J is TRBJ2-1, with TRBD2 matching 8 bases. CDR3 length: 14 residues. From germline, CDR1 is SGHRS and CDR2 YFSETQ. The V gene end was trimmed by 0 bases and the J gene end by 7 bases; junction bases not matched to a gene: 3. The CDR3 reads CASSLEPSGNEQFF. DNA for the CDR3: TGCGCCAGCAGCTTGGAGCCTAGCGGGAATGAGCAGTTCTTC.

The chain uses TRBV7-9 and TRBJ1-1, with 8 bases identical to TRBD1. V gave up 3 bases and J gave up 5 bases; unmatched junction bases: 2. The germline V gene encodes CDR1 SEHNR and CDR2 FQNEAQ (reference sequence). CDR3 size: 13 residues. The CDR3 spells CASSLYRGTEAFF. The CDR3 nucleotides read TGTGCCAGCAGCTTGTACAGGGGGACTGAAGCTTTCTTT.

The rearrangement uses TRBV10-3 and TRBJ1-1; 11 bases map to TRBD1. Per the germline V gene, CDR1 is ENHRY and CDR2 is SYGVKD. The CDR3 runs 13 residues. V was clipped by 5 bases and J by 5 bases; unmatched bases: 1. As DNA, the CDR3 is TGTGCCATCAGTCGGGACAGGGGGACTGAAGCTTTCTTT. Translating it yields CAISRDRGTEAFF.

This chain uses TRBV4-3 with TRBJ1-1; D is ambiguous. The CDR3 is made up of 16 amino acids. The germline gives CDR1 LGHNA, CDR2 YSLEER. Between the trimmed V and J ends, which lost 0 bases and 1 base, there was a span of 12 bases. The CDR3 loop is CASSQDYWQTNTEAFF. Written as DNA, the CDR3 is TGCGCCAGCAGCCAAGATTACTGGCAGACGAACACTGAAGCTTTCTTT.

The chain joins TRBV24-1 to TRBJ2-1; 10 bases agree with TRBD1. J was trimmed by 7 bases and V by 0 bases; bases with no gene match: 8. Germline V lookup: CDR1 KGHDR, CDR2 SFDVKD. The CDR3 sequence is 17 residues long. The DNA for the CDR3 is TGTGCCACCAGTGATTTGGACGGGACAGGGGTGGGTAATGAGCAGTTCTTC. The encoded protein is CATSDLDGTGVGNEQFF.

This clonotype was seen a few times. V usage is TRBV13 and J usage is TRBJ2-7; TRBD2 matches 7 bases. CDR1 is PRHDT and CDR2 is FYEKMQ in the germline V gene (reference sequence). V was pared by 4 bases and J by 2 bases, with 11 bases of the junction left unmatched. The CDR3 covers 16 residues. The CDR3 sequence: CASSSPGTTPAYEQYF. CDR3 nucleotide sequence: TGTGCCAGCAGCTCCCCGGGGACTACCCCTGCCTACGAGCAGTACTTC. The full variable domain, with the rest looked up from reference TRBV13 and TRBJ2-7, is AAGVIQSPRHLIKEKRETATLKCYPIPRHDTVYWYQQGPGQDPQFLISFYEKMQSDKGSIPDRFSAQQFSDYHSELNMSSLELGDSALYFCASSSPGTTPAYEQYFGPGTRLTVT.

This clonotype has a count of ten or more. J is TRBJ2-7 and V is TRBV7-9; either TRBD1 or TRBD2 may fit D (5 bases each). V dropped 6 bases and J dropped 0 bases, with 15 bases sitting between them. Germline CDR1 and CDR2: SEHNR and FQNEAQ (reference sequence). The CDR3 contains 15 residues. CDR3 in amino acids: CASSLGTFGSYEQYF. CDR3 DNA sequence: TGTGCCAGCAGTTTGGGGACGTTCGGCTCCTACGAGCAGTACTTC.

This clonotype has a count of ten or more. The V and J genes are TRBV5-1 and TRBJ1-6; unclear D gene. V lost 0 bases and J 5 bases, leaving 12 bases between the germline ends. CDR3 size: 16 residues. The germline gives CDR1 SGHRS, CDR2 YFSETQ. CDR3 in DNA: TGCGCCAGCAGCTTGGCCGGCAGCTTCGATAATTCACCCCTCCACTTT. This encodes CASSLAGSFDNSPLHF.

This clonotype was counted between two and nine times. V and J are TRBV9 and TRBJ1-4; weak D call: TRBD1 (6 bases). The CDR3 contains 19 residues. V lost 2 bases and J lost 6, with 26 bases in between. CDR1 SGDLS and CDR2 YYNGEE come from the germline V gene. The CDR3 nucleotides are TGTGCCAGCAGCGTCCGCCGGGACACCTCCCATTGGAGGCATGAAAAACTGTTTTTT. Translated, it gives CASSVRRDTSHWRHEKLFF. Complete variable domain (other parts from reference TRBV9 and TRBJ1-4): DSGVTQTPKHLITATGQRVTLRCSPRSGDLSVYWYQQSLDQGLQFLIQYYNGEERAKGNILERFSAQQFPDLHSELNLSSLELGDSALYFCASSVRRDTSHWRHEKLFFGSGTQLSVL.

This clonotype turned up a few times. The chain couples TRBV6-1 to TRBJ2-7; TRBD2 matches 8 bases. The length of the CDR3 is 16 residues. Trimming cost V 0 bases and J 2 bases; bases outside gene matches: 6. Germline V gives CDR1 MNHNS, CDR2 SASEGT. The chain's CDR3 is CASSEAFGRETYEQYF. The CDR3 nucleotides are TGTGCCAGCAGTGAAGCGTTCGGGAGGGAGACCTACGAGCAGTACTTC.

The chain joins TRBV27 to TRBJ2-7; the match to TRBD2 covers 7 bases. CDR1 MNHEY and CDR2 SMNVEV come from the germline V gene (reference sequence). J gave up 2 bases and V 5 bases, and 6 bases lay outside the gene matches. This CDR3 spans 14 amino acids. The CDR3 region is CASSNLAETYEQYF. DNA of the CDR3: TGTGCCAGCAGTAACCTAGCGGAGACCTACGAGCAGTACTTC.

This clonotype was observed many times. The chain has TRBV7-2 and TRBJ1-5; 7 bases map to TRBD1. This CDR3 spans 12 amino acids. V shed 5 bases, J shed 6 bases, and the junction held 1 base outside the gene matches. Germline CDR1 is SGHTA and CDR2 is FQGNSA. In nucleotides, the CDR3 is TGTGCCAGCAGCCAGGGGGGTCAGCCCCAGCATTTT. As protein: CASSQGGQPQHF.

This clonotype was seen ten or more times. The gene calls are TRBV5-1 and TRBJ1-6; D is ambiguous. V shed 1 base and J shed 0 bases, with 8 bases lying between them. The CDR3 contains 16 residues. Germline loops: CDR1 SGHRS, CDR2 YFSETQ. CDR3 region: CASSLFPDSYNSPLHF. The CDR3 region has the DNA TGCGCCAGCAGCTTGTTTCCAGACTCCTATAATTCACCCCTCCACTTT.

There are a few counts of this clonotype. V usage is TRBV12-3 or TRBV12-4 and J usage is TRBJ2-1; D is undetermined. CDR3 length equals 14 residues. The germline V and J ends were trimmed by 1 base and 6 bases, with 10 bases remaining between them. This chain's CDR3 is CASSLGMWVNEQFF. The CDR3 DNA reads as TGTGCCAGCAGTTTAGGGATGTGGGTCAATGAGCAGTTCTTC.